This TCR beta chain was sequenced for a study of blood T cell repertoires in COVID-19. Study overall: T cells, B-cell-depleted T cells, or PBMCs supplied cDNA or gDNA.

Only in-frame clones appear in the TCRdb table, and some are missing; sequencing was by immunoSEQ multiplex PCR. Of roughly 140,000 clones listed, about 80% were seen once; the top ten hold around 3.8%. The CDR3 totals 16 residues. J lost 4 bases, V lost 4 bases, and 9 bases had no gene match. Germline-derived CDR1 and CDR2 are ENHRY and SYGVKD. The specimen was peripheral blood. The clonotype was recovered from a man aged 65 to 85 who had recovered from COVID-19. The chain links TRBV10-3 to TRBJ2-3, with 9 positions matching TRBD1. CDR3 DNA sequence: TGTGCCATCAGTGGGAGCGGACAGGGGTTGGCAGATACGCAGTATTTT. Translated, it gives CAISGSGQGLADTQYF.